The sample holds one count of the clone carrying this T cell receptor beta chain. Losses at the gene ends were 3 bases for V and 8 bases for J; bases not matched to a gene: 9. From germline, CDR1 is DFQATT and CDR2 SNEGSKA (reference sequence). The CDR3 runs 15 residues. This sample is part of a study of blood T cell repertoires in COVID-19. Study as a whole: Researchers got acute and convalescent COVID-19 samples from the United States, Italy and Spain.

Sequencing used immunoSEQ multiplex PCR; TCRdb keeps in-frame clones, though not all of them. The sample holds about 65,000 clones, roughly 80% seen once. The receptor comes from a human donor in a cohort sampled during active COVID-19. The chain links TRBV20-1 to TRBJ1-4; 10 nucleotides agree with TRBD1. Sequences were obtained from peripheral blood. The DNA for the CDR3 is TGCAGTGCTAGTGGAGGCGGGACAGGGGTCGAAAAACTGTTTTTT. The encoded protein is CSASGGGTGVEKLFF.